A single sample is the source of the 27 T cell receptor beta chains below, sequenced in a study of low-dose radiotherapy and immunotherapy resistance in tumors (dated by TCRdb to between 2021 and 2023). The time point label, read with the paper, signifies: before trial treatment. The instrument given in TCRdb is Illumina HiSeq 2500. First-strand cDNA was synthesized with Superscript III and a set of TRAV- and TRBV-specific primers, covering both TCRalpha and TCRbeta chains. A roughly 18-cycle PCR with Phusion amplified the TCRs, pairing a constant-region primer with the adapter that was attached to the V primers. In-frame beta chains were kept once TCRdb had trimmed the public reads at Q25 with fastp and called clones with MiXCR. Each entry is one CDR3 protein sequence, shown with its most common DNA and genes. The sample yields 65,000 to 100,000 distinct CDR3 sequences; 18% were counted once. The ten largest clones take up approximately 2.8% of the sample.

The material sequenced was PBMCs, taken before treatment. The receptors come from a male donor with prostate cancer.

In its sample, this clonotype was seen a few times. V and J are TRBV2 and TRBJ2-7, with 7 bases aligning to TRBD1. Trimming cost V 10 bases and J 5 bases; bases outside gene matches: 8. CDR3 size: 12 residues. Germline CDR1 SNHLY, CDR2 FYNNEI. The CDR3 loop is CANTRDSHEQYF. DNA for the CDR3: TGTGCCAACACCCGGGACAGTCACGAGCAGTACTTC.

There are many counts of this clonotype. This chain uses TRBV5-6 with TRBJ1-6; 8 nucleotides line up with TRBD1. The CDR3 is 15 residues long. CDR1 is SGHDT and CDR2 is YYEEEE in the germline V gene. V trimming: 0 bases; J trimming: 7 bases; junction bases outside the gene matches: 3. CDR3 sequence (DNA): TGTGCCAGCAGCTTGGCTGGGACAGGAAATTCACCCCTCCACTTT. It yields the protein CASSLAGTGNSPLHF.

This clonotype was observed at least ten times. V and J are TRBV2 and TRBJ1-2, with D possibly matching TRBD1 (5 bases). Germline V gene sequence: CDR1 SNHLY, CDR2 FYNNEI. V shed 4 bases and J shed 4 bases, with 10 bases lying between them. This CDR3 is 13 amino acids long. CDR3 sequence: CASSVRQSYGYTF. For the CDR3, the DNA is TGTGCCAGCAGTGTTAGACAGAGCTATGGCTACACCTTC.

The sample holds many counts of this clonotype. This chain connects TRBV30 to TRBJ2-1; 9 positions agree with TRBD2. Germline CDR1 GTSNPN, CDR2 SVGIG (reference sequence). This CDR3 spans 18 amino acids. The junction had 15 bases not matched to a gene; V was cut back by 3 bases and J by 3 bases. DNA for the CDR3: TGTGCCTGGAGGGGCGGGAATCGGGGAGCGGGGGGCTACAATGAGCAGTTCTTC. Translation: CAWRGGNRGAGGYNEQFF.

This clonotype was observed many times. The chain carries TRBV7-2 and TRBJ2-2; possible D gene TRBD2, 5 bases. The V gene's germline CDR1 is SGHTA and CDR2 FQGNSA. V was shortened by 3 bases and J by 4 bases, with 12 bases between the two germline ends. The CDR3 totals 15 residues. Here the CDR3 DNA reads TGTGCCAGCAGCTTTCGGCTAGCAGGCACCGGGGAGCTGTTTTTT. Residues: CASSFRLAGTGELFF.

This clonotype has at least ten counts. The chain links TRBV7-8 to TRBJ2-3, with TRBD1 matching 7 bases. Germline CDR1 is SGHVS and CDR2 is FQNEAQ. The CDR3 runs to 12 residues. Trimming at V came to 4 bases and at J to 10 bases, leaving 5 bases not matched to a gene. CDR3 in amino acids: CASSYRGEPQYF. The CDR3 nucleotides are TGTGCCAGCAGCTACAGGGGTGAGCCGCAGTATTTT.

This clonotype was seen many times. The chain joins TRBV5-1 to TRBJ2-5; 7 bases match TRBD2. CDR1 and CDR2 (germline): SGHRS, YFSETQ. V lost 4 bases and J lost 1; bases outside the gene matches: 1. CDR3 length: 13 amino acids. The CDR3 region is CASSSGAQETQYF. The CDR3 DNA is TGCGCCAGCAGCAGCGGGGCCCAAGAGACCCAGTACTTC.

This clonotype was observed a few times. The chain employs TRBV7-8 and TRBJ1-2, with TRBD1 matching 9 bases. Germline CDR1 and CDR2: SGHVS and FQNEAQ. This CDR3 has 15 amino acids. V lost 5 bases and J lost 8; bases outside the gene matches: 12. DNA for the CDR3: TGTGCCAGCAGCAAACCCACAGGGGGCGATCTGGGCTACACCTTC. Its translation: CASSKPTGGDLGYTF. Looking up the rest from reference TRBV7-8 and TRBJ1-2 gives the full variable domain: GAGVSQSPRYKVAKRGQDVALRCDPISGHVSLFWYQQALGQGPEFLTYFQNEAQLDKSGLPSDRFFAERPEGSVSTLKIQRTQQEDSAVYLCASSKPTGGDLGYTFGSGTRLTVV.

This clonotype was seen repeatedly, ten times or more. The gene calls are TRBV3-1 and TRBJ2-3; TRBD2 matches 7 bases. Germline V gives CDR1 LGHDT, CDR2 YNNKEL (reference sequence). This CDR3 is built from 18 residues. The junction had 16 bases not matched to a gene; V was cut back by 3 bases and J by 4 bases. The CDR3 bases are TGTGCCAGCAGCCATCTCCGGGGGGATCGAAGTACTCCAGATACGCAGTATTTT. It translates to CASSHLRGDRSTPDTQYF.

This clonotype was observed at least ten times. The chain carries TRBV11-2 and TRBJ1-4, with D perhaps TRBD1 (6 bases). This CDR3 is built from 15 residues. The V end lost 5 bases, the J end lost 7 bases, and 17 bases lay between the germline ends. Germline CDR1 reads SGHAT; CDR2 reads FQNNGV. CDR3 loop: CASSPTGTPGEKLFF. The CDR3 DNA follows: TGTGCCAGCAGCCCTACCGGGACACCGGGTGAAAAACTGTTTTTT.

Ten or more counts support this clonotype. J is TRBJ2-2 and V is TRBV18; 7 bases align to TRBD1. CDR1 is KGHSH, CDR2 LQKENI, per germline. The CDR3 is 14 residues long. J gave up 5 bases and V 3 bases, and 3 bases lay outside the gene matches. The CDR3 region is CASSPVQGTGELFF. In DNA form, the CDR3 reads TGTGCCAGCTCACCCGTACAGGGGACCGGGGAGCTGTTTTTT.

In this sample, this clonotype turned up many times. This sequence joins TRBV3-1 and TRBJ2-1; the D call may be TRBD1 or TRBD2 (5 bases each). V lost 1 base to trimming and J lost 3 bases, with 7 bases between them. The CDR3 is 14 amino acids. Germline values: CDR1 LGHDT, CDR2 YNNKEL (reference sequence). CDR3 protein: CASSQGGSYNEQFF. In nucleotides, the CDR3 is TGTGCCAGCAGCCAAGGGGGGAGCTACAATGAGCAGTTCTTC.

This clonotype came up many times. The chain has TRBV20-1 and TRBJ2-1; 9 positions agree with TRBD1. Losses at the gene ends were 4 bases for V and 5 bases for J; bases not matched to a gene: 15. This CDR3 spans 17 amino acids. Per the germline V gene, CDR1 is DFQATT and CDR2 is SNEGSKA (reference sequence). CDR3 in DNA: TGCAGTGCTACTCCTCGGCCCGGGACAGGGAAGAACAATGAGCAGTTCTTC. Translating it yields CSATPRPGTGKNNEQFF.

At least ten counts were recorded for this clonotype. The chain couples TRBV23-1 to TRBJ1-6; TRBD1 matches 10 bases. TRBV23-1 is marked as an open reading frame, function uncertain. Trimming took 8 bases from V and 11 from J; bases not matched to a gene: 12. This CDR3 has 15 residues. The DNA for the CDR3 is TGCGCCAGCGCACATGGGGACAGGGGTCATCCACCCCTCCACTTT. Amino acid sequence: CASAHGDRGHPPLHF.

This clonotype was picked up many times. The chain combines TRBV30 with TRBJ1-3; TRBD1 matches at 9 bases. The CDR3 has 15 residues. Trimming took 5 bases from V and 0 from J; bases not matched to a gene: 5. Germline-derived CDR1 and CDR2 are GTSNPN and SVGIG (reference sequence). CDR3 DNA: TGTGCCTGGGGCCGGGACAGGGCCTCTGGAAACACCATATATTTT. It is translated as CAWGRDRASGNTIYF.

This clonotype came up many times. The rearrangement joins TRBV2 to TRBJ2-1, with 8 nucleotides matching TRBD2. The CDR3 sequence is 16 residues long. Germline loops: CDR1 SNHLY, CDR2 FYNNEI. Trimming removed 10 bases from V and 0 bases from J; junction bases left unmatched: 11. The CDR3 protein is CAIRRGAQSSYNEQFF. The CDR3 nucleotides are TGTGCCATCCGGCGGGGGGCCCAGAGCTCCTACAATGAGCAGTTCTTC.

This clonotype was picked up many times. This chain uses TRBV7-9 with TRBJ2-5; no definite D call. Between the trimmed V and J ends, which lost 8 bases and 2 bases, there was a span of 3 bases. The CDR3 is 10 amino acids. The germline V gene has CDR1 SEHNR and CDR2 FQNEAQ (reference sequence). CDR3 loop: CASGQETQYF. The CDR3, as DNA: TGTGCCAGCGGACAAGAGACCCAGTACTTC. The variable domain in full, completed from reference TRBV7-9 and TRBJ2-5, reads DTGVSQNPRHKITKRGQNVTFRCDPISEHNRLYWYRQTLGQGPEFLTYFQNEAQLEKSRLLSDRFSAERPKGSFSTLEIQRTEQGDSAMYLCASGQETQYFGPGTRLLVL.

This clonotype was counted at least ten times. The chain couples TRBV24-1 to TRBJ1-2; tentatively, D is TRBD1 (5 bases). With 9 bases removed from V and 6 bases from J, the gap between germline ends came to 16 bases. The CDR3 sequence is 13 residues long. The V gene's germline CDR1 is KGHDR and CDR2 SFDVKD. The chain's CDR3 is CATPSGGAHGYTF. The CDR3 DNA is TGTGCCACCCCCTCGGGGGGAGCTCATGGCTACACCTTC.

The genes are TRBV3-1 and TRBJ1-2; D is unresolved. Deletions cut 4 bases from V and 8 bases from J, with 17 bases between. The CDR3 extends over 14 amino acids. Germline V gene data show CDR1 as LGHDT and CDR2 as YNNKEL (reference sequence). CDR3 sequence (DNA): TGTGCCAGCAGCCCCACATCAGGAACTCGGGGCTACACCTTC. This gives the protein CASSPTSGTRGYTF.

Ten or more counts support this clonotype. V usage is TRBV29-1 and J usage is TRBJ1-4; the match to TRBD1 covers 7 bases. The CDR3 loop spans 13 amino acids. V trimming: 6 bases; J trimming: 10 bases; junction bases outside the gene matches: 11. Germline V gene lookup returns CDR1 SQVTM and CDR2 ANQGSEA. The CDR3, as DNA: TGCAGCGTGGGGAGACAGGGTGACGGAAAACTGTTTTTT. It translates to CSVGRQGDGKLFF.

The chain is built from TRBV4-1 and TRBJ1-2, with 9 bases identical to TRBD1. The germline V gene encodes CDR1 MGHRA and CDR2 YSYEKL. Germline trimming cut 3 bases from V and 4 bases from J; bases unmatched to any gene: 15. CDR3 length equals 18 residues. The CDR3 coding sequence is TGCGCCAGCAGCCATGGCTACAGGGGGCTGAGCCCTCGCTATGGCTACACCTTC. Protein: CASSHGYRGLSPRYGYTF.

Comments on this clonotype: Since a far larger clone is one base different, this is likely a read error. J is TRBJ2-1 and V is TRBV6-1; D assignment may be TRBD1 or TRBD2 (5 bases each). V dropped 4 bases and J dropped 2 bases, with 9 bases sitting between them. This CDR3 is 14 amino acids long. Germline V lookup: CDR1 MNHNS, CDR2 SASEGT. CDR3 sequence reads: CASSGGNTYNEQFF. As DNA, the CDR3 is TGTGCCAGCAGTGGGGGGAACACCTACAATGAGCAGTTCTTC.

This chain links TRBV5-5 with TRBJ1-5, with D perhaps TRBD1 (5 bases). The V end was cut by 0 bases, the J end by 2 bases, with 12 bases between. The CDR3 has 16 residues. Germline V gene sequence: CDR1 SGHKS, CDR2 YYEKEE (reference sequence). CDR3 bases: TGTGCCAGCAGCTTGGGTCAGGGTAAGGGCAATCAGCCCCAGCATTTT. Translating it yields CASSLGQGKGNQPQHF.

This clonotype has at least ten counts. The chain joins TRBV20-1 to TRBJ2-7; TRBD2 matches at 8 bases. CDR1 and CDR2 from the germline V gene are DFQATT and SNEGSKA (reference sequence). The CDR3 covers 12 residues. J gave up 3 bases and V 6 bases, and 4 bases lay outside the gene matches. The CDR3 nucleotides are TGCAGTGCAAAGCGGGAGAACTACGAGCAGTACTTC. It yields the protein CSAKRENYEQYF.

This clonotype appeared many times. The chain couples TRBV7-2 to TRBJ2-3, with 9 bases lining up with TRBD2. Unmatched junction bases numbered 3, after V lost 5 bases and J lost 0 bases. This CDR3 is 15 amino acids long. Germline V gene lookup returns CDR1 SGHTA and CDR2 FQGNSA. CDR3 residues: CASSRTSGSTDTQYF. In DNA form, the CDR3 reads TGTGCCAGCAGCCGTACTAGCGGGAGCACAGATACGCAGTATTTT. The entire variable domain, with the rest obtained from reference TRBV7-2 and TRBJ2-3, is as follows: GAGVSQSPSNKVTEKGKDVELRCDPISGHTALYWYRQSLGQGLEFLIYFQGNSAPDKSGLPSDRFSAERTGGSVSTLTIQRTQQEDSAVYLCASSRTSGSTDTQYFGPGTRLTVL.

This clonotype was seen repeatedly, ten times or more. The chain combines TRBV12-3 or TRBV12-4 with TRBJ2-1; D gene uncertain. The CDR3 is 11 residues long. V gave up 2 bases and J gave up 8 bases, with 4 bases separating them. CDR3 DNA sequence: TGTGCCAGCAGTTTAAGGCATGAGCAGTTCTTC. Its translation is CASSLRHEQFF.

The chain couples TRBV27 to TRBJ2-7, with D tentatively TRBD1 (5 bases). The germline gives CDR1 MNHEY, CDR2 SMNVEV (reference sequence). The length of the CDR3 is 13 residues. Trimming took off 3 bases at V and 6 bases at J, with 12 bases between the two ends. The CDR3 bases are TGTGCCAGCAGTTTCTCAGGGAAGGGCGAGCAGTACTTC. It translates to CASSFSGKGEQYF.